These 8 T cell receptor beta chains came from one sample sequenced in a study of cytomegalovirus exposure and HLA in healthy donors. PCR was performed using 60 Vbeta and 13 Jbeta primers. TCRdb's copy holds only in-frame clones and misses some; the assay was immunoSEQ multiplex PCR. The table lists over 150,000 clones, roughly 80% of them singletons. What was sequenced was PBMCs. Receptors were obtained from a man aged 40-49 years in good health and CMV-seronegative.

The chain recombines TRBV15 with TRBJ2-2; 9 nucleotides line up with TRBD1. The CDR3 loop spans 18 amino acids. In germline, CDR1 is LNHNV, CDR2 YYDKDF (reference sequence). The V and J ends lost 0 bases and 6 bases, in that order; junction bases with no gene match: 11. The CDR3, as DNA: TGTGCCACCAGCAGAGATCTGGGCGGGACAGGGCAATCCGGGGAGCTGTTTTTT. Residues: CATSRDLGGTGQSGELFF.

The V gene is TRBV11-2, the J gene TRBJ2-2, with a tentative D call TRBD2 (5 bases). Trimming removed 5 bases at V and 5 bases at J, with 9 bases between. The CDR3 is 13 amino acids. The germline V gene encodes CDR1 SGHAT and CDR2 FQNNGV. The chain's CDR3 is CASSLGSTGELFF. The CDR3 nucleotides are TGTGCCAGCAGCCTAGGGAGTACCGGGGAGCTGTTTTTT.

The chain uses TRBV5-6 and TRBJ1-6, with 7 positions matching TRBD1. J lost 9 bases, V lost 4 bases, and 10 bases had no gene match. Per germline, CDR1 SGHDT and CDR2 YYEEEE. The CDR3 totals 15 residues. This chain's CDR3 is CASSRLTGTASPLHF. CDR3 bases: TGTGCCAGCAGCCGACTTACCGGGACAGCTTCACCCCTCCACTTT.

This clone was seen only a few times. Within the sample, other DNA sequences also encode this same CDR3. J is TRBJ2-1 and V is TRBV19; unclear D gene. Germline V gives CDR1 LNHDA, CDR2 SQIVND (reference sequence). Trimming removed 5 bases from V and 0 bases from J, with 11 bases in between. The CDR3 is 15 residues long. The CDR3 loop reads CASSPDRSSYNEQFF. CDR3 coding DNA: TGTGCCAGTAGTCCCGATCGCAGCTCCTACAATGAGCAGTTCTTC. Full variable domain (missing parts from reference TRBV19 and TRBJ2-1): DGGITQSPKYLFRKEGQNVTLSCEQNLNHDAMYWYRQDPGQGLRLIYYSQIVNDFQKGDIAEGYSVSREKKESFPLTVTSAQKNPTAFYLCASSPDRSSYNEQFFGPGTRLTVL.

The chain joins TRBV5-8 to TRBJ1-1, with 11 bases that match TRBD1. V dropped 4 bases and J dropped 1; count of bases not matched to a gene: 9. This CDR3 spans 17 amino acids. Germline V gene lookup returns CDR1 SGHTS and CDR2 YDEGEE. CDR3: CASSIPGQGVGNTEAFF. CDR3 DNA sequence: TGTGCCAGCAGCATTCCGGGACAGGGGGTCGGGAACACTGAAGCTTTCTTT.

This clone was counted between two and nine times. The chain is built from TRBV7-2 and TRBJ2-3; 10 nucleotides align to TRBD2. The length of the CDR3 is 15 residues. Trimming at V came to 0 bases and at J to 3 bases, leaving 0 bases not matched to a gene. Germline V gene sequence: CDR1 SGHTA, CDR2 FQGNSA. CDR3 region: CASSLASGGTDTQYF. CDR3 nucleotides: TGTGCCAGCAGCTTAGCTAGCGGGGGGACAGATACGCAGTATTTT. The full variable domain, rest sourced from reference TRBV7-2 and TRBJ2-3, is GAGVSQSPSNKVTEKGKDVELRCDPISGHTALYWYRQSLGQGLEFLIYFQGNSAPDKSGLPSDRFSAERTGGSVSTLTIQRTQQEDSAVYLCASSLASGGTDTQYFGPGTRLTVL.

This sequence joins TRBV15 and TRBJ1-5, with D unclear. The CDR3 is 14 residues long. V lost 0 bases to trimming and J lost 0 bases, with 3 bases between them. In germline, CDR1 is LNHNV, CDR2 YYDKDF (reference sequence). CDR3 loop: CATSRDYSNQPQHF. DNA for the CDR3: TGTGCCACCAGCAGAGATTATAGCAATCAGCCCCAGCATTTT.

This clone was seen a few times. This sequence joins TRBV7-9 and TRBJ2-2, with TRBD1 identical over 7 bases. CDR3 length: 16 residues. J was trimmed by 2 bases and V by 5 bases; bases with no gene match: 8. Germline V gene sequence: CDR1 SEHNR, CDR2 FQNEAQ (reference sequence). CDR3: CASSPWDRQNTGELFF. For the CDR3, the DNA is TGTGCCAGCAGCCCGTGGGACAGACAAAACACCGGGGAGCTGTTTTTT. Combining the CDR3 with reference TRBV7-9 and TRBJ2-2 gives the whole variable domain DTGVSQNPRHKITKRGQNVTFRCDPISEHNRLYWYRQTLGQGPEFLTYFQNEAQLEKSRLLSDRFSAERPKGSFSTLEIQRTEQGDSAMYLCASSPWDRQNTGELFFGEGSRLTVL.